This T cell receptor beta chain was retrieved from a study of cytomegalovirus exposure and HLA in healthy donors. Study observations and caveats: When analyzed later, a missense DCLRE1C variant was found to be linked to TCR beta V- and J-gene trimming. In a later analysis, a genetic analysis reported fewer productive-TCR N-insertions in an Asian-associated ancestry cluster than the cohort average. Cytomegalovirus association was assigned to more than 150 TCR beta chains. Rates of TCR association differed by HLA locus in a later analysis, with DRB1 highest and HLA-C lowest.

The CDR3 spans 23 residues. Germline V gene data show CDR1 as MDHEN and CDR2 as SYDVKM. The J segment lost 0 bases and the V segment lost 11 bases, leaving 28 bases of the junction unmatched. A note on this clone: Antigen specificity is unknown.

In the PCR, 60 Vbeta and 13 Jbeta primers were used. Sequencing was performed with immunoSEQ multiplex PCR; in TCRdb, only in-frame clones are kept and a portion is missing. The sample consists of 150,000 to 180,000 clones, 60% to 75% of them appearing once. This sequence joins TRBV28 and TRBJ2-3; 14 bases are a match to TRBD2. The sequence was collected from a young man in good health and CMV-seronegative. The sample comprised PBMCs. The CDR3, as DNA: TGTGCCGCCAGCACTTCCCTTTGGAGGACTAGCGGGGGGATTTTACTTAGCACAGATACGCAGTATTTT. The encoded protein is CAASTSLWRTSGGILLSTDTQYF.